Each of the 10 T cell receptor beta chains below was sequenced from the same sample in a study of blood T cell repertoires in COVID-19. Here immunoSEQ multiplex PCR was the method, and the copy in TCRdb shows in-frame clones only, minus some. The table shows roughly 230,000 clones, with around 81% occurring only once. The source material was peripheral blood. Source of these receptors: a woman in her sixties with active or convalescent COVID-19.

The chain recombines TRBV7-8 with TRBJ1-1; no clear D. The germline gives CDR1 SGHVS, CDR2 FQNEAQ. The CDR3 extends over 15 amino acids. Trimming removed 1 base from V and 0 bases from J, with 9 bases in between. As DNA, the CDR3 is TGTGCCAGCAGCTTAGGCGCATCCATGAACACTGAAGCTTTCTTT. Translating gives CASSLGASMNTEAFF.

This chain uses TRBV6-5 with TRBJ2-1; TRBD2 is a possible D gene (7 bases). V lost 5 bases to trimming and J lost 3 bases, with 14 bases between them. The length of the CDR3 is 15 residues. The germline V gene encodes CDR1 MNHEY and CDR2 SVGAGI. CDR3 nucleotide sequence: TGTGCCAGCAGTCGGAGGGGGGGTTTCTACAATGAGCAGTTCTTC. Amino acid sequence: CASSRRGGFYNEQFF.

The V and J genes are TRBV10-2 and TRBJ2-7, with 11 positions matching TRBD2. The CDR3 has 14 amino acids. Germline V CDR1 and CDR2: WSHSY, SAAADI. V lost 11 bases to trimming and J lost 6 bases; unmatched junction nucleotides: 12. The CDR3 loop is CAARAGTSGSEQYF. The DNA for the CDR3 is TGCGCCGCTCGAGCCGGGACTAGCGGCTCCGAGCAGTACTTC.

This chain joins TRBV2 and TRBJ2-5, with D maybe TRBD2 (5 bases). The CDR3 covers 13 residues. From germline, CDR1 is SNHLY and CDR2 FYNNEI. Trimming pared 8 bases from V and 1 base from J, leaving 11 bases between. CDR3 region: CASSWERQETQYF. CDR3 bases: TGTGCCAGCTCCTGGGAGCGCCAAGAGACCCAGTACTTC.

The chain links TRBV28 to TRBJ1-1; 7 nucleotides line up with TRBD1. Germline V gene lookup returns CDR1 MDHEN and CDR2 SYDVKM. This CDR3 contains 14 residues. V lost 5 bases, J lost 1 base, and 4 bases stayed unmatched. As DNA, the CDR3 is TGTGCCAGCAGTCGACAGGGATCGAACACTGAAGCTTTCTTT. It encodes CASSRQGSNTEAFF.

The V call is TRBV9, the J call TRBJ2-3; tentatively, D is TRBD2 (6 bases). V was trimmed by 0 bases and J by 3 bases, leaving 8 bases between them. The germline V gene has CDR1 SGDLS and CDR2 YYNGEE. This CDR3 contains 14 residues. CDR3 DNA: TGTGCCAGCAGCGTAGGTCTAGCGACAGATACGCAGTATTTT. Its translation: CASSVGLATDTQYF.

The rearrangement links TRBV6-5 to TRBJ1-3, with 7 bases that match TRBD1. V shed 4 bases and J 2 bases; nucleotides not matched to a gene: 5. Germline lookup yields CDR1 MNHEY and CDR2 SVGAGI. The CDR3 spans 15 residues. In DNA form, the CDR3 reads TGTGCCAGCAGTTTCGACAGGGAACCTGGAAACACCATATATTTT. As protein: CASSFDREPGNTIYF.

V is TRBV15 and J is TRBJ1-4; a weak D match, TRBD1 (6 bases). Deletions cut 0 bases from V and 8 bases from J, with 13 bases between. This CDR3 spans 15 amino acids. Per germline, CDR1 LNHNV and CDR2 YYDKDF (reference sequence). CDR3 in DNA: TGTGCCACCAGCAGAGAGGGGGCCCCTGGGGAAAAACTGTTTTTT. The encoded protein is CATSREGAPGEKLFF.

CDR3 nucleotide sequence: TGTGCCAGCAGTTCCCGCCGGGAGGGCGCCTACGAGCAGTACGTC. Its protein is CASSSRREGAYEQYV. The chain has TRBV28 and TRBJ2-7; TRBD2 aligns across 8 bases. This CDR3 spans 15 amino acids. The V segment lost 4 bases and the J segment 2 bases; nucleotides outside the gene matches: 7. CDR1 is MDHEN, CDR2 SYDVKM, per germline.

This clone was detected ten times or more. This rearrangement joins TRBV6-2 or TRBV6-3 to TRBJ2-2; D is possibly TRBD2 (6 bases). The ends were cut back, 1 base at V and 0 bases at J, with 24 bases in the middle. In germline, CDR1 is MNHEY, CDR2 SVGEGT. The CDR3 spans 21 residues. Here the CDR3 reads CASSYFTLGVSGFANTGELFF. In nucleotides, the CDR3 is TGTGCCAGCAGTTACTTCACCTTGGGGGTTAGCGGCTTCGCGAACACCGGGGAGCTGTTTTTT.